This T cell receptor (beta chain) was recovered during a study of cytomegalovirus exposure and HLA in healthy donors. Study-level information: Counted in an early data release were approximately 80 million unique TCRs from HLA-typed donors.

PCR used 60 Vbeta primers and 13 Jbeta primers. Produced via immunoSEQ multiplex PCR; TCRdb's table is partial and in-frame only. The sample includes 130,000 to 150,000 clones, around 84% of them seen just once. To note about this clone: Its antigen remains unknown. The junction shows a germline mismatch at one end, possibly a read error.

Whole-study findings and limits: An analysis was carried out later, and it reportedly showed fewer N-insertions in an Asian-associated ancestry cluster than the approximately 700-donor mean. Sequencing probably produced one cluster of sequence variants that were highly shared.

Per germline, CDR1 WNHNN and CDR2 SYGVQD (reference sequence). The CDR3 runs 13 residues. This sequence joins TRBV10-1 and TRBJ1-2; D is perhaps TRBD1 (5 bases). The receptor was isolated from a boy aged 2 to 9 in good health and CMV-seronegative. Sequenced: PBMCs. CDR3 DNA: TGCGCCAGCGGTGAGCACCCAGGGATTGGCTACACCTTC. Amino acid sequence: CASGEHPGIGYTF.